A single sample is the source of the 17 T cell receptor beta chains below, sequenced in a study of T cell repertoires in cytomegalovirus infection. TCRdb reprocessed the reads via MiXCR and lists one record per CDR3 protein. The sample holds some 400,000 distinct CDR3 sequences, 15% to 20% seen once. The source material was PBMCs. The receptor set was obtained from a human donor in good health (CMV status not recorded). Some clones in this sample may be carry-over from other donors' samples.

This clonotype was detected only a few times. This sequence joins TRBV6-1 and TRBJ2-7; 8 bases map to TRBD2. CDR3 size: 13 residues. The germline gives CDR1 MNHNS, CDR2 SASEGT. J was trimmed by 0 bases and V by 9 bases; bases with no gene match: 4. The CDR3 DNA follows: TGTGCCAGAACTAGCGGACCCTCCTACGAGCAGTACTTC. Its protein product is CARTSGPSYEQYF.

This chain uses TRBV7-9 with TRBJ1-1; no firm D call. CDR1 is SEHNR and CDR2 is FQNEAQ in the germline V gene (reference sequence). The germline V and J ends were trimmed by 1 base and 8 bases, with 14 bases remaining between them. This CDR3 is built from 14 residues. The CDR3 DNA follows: TGTGCCAGCAGCTTAGGTACCACGGGAGGGGAAGCTTTCTTT. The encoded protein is CASSLGTTGGEAFF.

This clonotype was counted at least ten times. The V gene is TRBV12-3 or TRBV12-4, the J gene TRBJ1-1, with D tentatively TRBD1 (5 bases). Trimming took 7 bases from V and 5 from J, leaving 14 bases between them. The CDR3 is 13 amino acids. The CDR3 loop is CASNERGWTEAFF. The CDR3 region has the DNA TGTGCCAGCAACGAAAGGGGTTGGACTGAAGCTTTCTTT.

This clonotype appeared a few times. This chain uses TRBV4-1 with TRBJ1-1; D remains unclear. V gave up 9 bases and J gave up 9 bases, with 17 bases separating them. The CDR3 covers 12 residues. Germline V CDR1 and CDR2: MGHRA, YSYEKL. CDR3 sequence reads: CASSLGLRKAFF. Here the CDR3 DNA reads TGCGCCAGTTCCCTCGGACTGCGTAAAGCTTTCTTT.

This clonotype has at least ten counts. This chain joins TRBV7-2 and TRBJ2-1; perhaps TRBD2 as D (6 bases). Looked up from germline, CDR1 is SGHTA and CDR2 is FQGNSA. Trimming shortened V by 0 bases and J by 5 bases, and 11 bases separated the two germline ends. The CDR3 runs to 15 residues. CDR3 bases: TGTGCCAGCAGCTTAGCGGTAGCGGCACACAATGAGCAGTTCTTC. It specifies CASSLAVAAHNEQFF.

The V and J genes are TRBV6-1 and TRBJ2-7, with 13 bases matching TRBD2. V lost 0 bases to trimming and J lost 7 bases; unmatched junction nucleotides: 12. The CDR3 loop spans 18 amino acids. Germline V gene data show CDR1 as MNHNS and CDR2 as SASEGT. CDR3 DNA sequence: TGTGCCAGCAGTGAAGCGAGACTAGCGGGGGGACCCTTCTTGGAGCAGTACTTC. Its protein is CASSEARLAGGPFLEQYF.

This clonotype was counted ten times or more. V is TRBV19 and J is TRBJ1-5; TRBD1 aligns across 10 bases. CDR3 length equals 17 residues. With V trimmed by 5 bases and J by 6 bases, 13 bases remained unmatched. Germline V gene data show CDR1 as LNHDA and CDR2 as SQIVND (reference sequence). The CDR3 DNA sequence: TGTGCCAGTAGTCCTAGGGGGACAGGGGTAGGGGGTCAGCCCCAGCATTTT. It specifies CASSPRGTGVGGQPQHF. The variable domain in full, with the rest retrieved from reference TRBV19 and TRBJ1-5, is DGGITQSPKYLFRKEGQNVTLSCEQNLNHDAMYWYRQDPGQGLRLIYYSQIVNDFQKGDIAEGYSVSREKKESFPLTVTSAQKNPTAFYLCASSPRGTGVGGQPQHFGDGTRLSIL.

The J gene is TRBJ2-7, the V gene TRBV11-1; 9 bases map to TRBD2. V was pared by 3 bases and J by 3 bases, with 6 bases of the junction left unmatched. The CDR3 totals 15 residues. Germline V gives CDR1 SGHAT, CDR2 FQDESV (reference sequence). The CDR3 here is CASSFVTSGYYEQYF. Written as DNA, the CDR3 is TGTGCCAGCAGCTTTGTGACTAGCGGTTACTACGAGCAGTACTTC.

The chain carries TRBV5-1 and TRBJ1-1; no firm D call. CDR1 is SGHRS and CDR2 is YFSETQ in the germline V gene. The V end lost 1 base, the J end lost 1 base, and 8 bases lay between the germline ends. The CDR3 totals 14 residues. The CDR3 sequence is CASSLIPANTEAFF. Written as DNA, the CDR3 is TGCGCCAGCAGCTTGATACCCGCGAACACTGAAGCTTTCTTT.

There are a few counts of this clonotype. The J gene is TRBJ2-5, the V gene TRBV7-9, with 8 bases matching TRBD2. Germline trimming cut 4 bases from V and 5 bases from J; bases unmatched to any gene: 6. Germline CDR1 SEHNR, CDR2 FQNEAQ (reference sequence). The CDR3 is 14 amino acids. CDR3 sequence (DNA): TGTGCCAGCAGCTATACTAGCGGAGGGGAGACCCAGTACTTC. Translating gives CASSYTSGGETQYF.

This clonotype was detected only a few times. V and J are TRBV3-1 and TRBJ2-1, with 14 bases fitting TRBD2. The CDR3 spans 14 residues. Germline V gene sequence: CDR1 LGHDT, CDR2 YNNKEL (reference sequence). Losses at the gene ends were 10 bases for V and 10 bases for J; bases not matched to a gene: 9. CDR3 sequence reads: CATGTSGGPREQFF. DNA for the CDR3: TGTGCCACCGGGACTAGCGGGGGACCGAGGGAGCAGTTCTTC.

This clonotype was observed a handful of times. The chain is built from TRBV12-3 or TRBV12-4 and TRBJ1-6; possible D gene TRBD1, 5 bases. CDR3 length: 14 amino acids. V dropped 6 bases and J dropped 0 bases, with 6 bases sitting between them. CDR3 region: CASRGDSYNSPLHF. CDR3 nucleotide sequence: TGTGCCAGCAGGGGGGACTCCTATAATTCACCCCTCCACTTT.

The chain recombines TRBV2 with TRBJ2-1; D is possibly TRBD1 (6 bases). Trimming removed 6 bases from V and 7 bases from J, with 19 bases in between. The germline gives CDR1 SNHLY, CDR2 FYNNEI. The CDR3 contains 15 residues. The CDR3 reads CASRKGVRAENEQFF. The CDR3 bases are TGTGCCAGCAGGAAGGGGGTCAGGGCGGAGAATGAGCAGTTCTTC.

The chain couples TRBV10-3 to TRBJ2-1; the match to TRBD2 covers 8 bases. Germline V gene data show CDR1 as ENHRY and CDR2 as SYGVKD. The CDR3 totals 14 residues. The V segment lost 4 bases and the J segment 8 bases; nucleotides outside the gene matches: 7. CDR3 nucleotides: TGTGCCATCAGTGGGGGGACTAGGCGCTATGAGCAGTTCTTC. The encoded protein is CAISGGTRRYEQFF.

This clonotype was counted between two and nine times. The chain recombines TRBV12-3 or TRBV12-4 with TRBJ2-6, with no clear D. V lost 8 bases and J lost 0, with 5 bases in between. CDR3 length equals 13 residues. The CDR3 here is CASWYSGANVLTF. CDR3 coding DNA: TGTGCCAGCTGGTACTCTGGGGCCAACGTCCTGACTTTC.

The CDR3 DNA sequence: TGTGCCAGCAGCTTGGGGGGCCGTCCAGATACGCAGTATTTT. Its translation is CASSLGGRPDTQYF. The V and J genes are TRBV11-2 and TRBJ2-3; perhaps D is TRBD1 or TRBD2 (6 bases each). The V end lost 3 bases, the J end lost 4 bases, and 11 bases lay between the germline ends. From germline, CDR1 is SGHAT and CDR2 FQNNGV. This CDR3 has 14 residues. The complete variable domain, with remaining parts taken from reference TRBV11-2 and TRBJ2-3, reads EAGVAQSPRYKIIEKRQSVAFWCNPISGHATLYWYQQILGQGPKLLIQFQNNGVVDDSQLPKDRFSAERLKGVDSTLKIQPAKLEDSAVYLCASSLGGRPDTQYFGPGTRLTVL.

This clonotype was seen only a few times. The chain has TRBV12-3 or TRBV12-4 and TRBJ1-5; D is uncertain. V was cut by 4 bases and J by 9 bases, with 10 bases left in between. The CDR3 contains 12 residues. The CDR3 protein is CASSSQDGPQHF. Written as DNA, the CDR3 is TGTGCCAGCAGTTCCCAGGATGGGCCCCAGCATTTT.